At least ten counts were recorded for the clone carrying this TCR beta chain. What it binds is unknown. The CDR3 spans 14 residues. V was clipped by 1 base and J by 6 bases, with 7 bases between them. Germline assignment: CDR1 LGHNA and CDR2 YSLEER. This sample was taken from a study of response to subunit inactivated influenza vaccine. Points from the study as a whole: Each seasonal influenza vaccination recruits few new T cells, the authors suggested.

Using its own MiXCR run on the RT-PCR reads, TCRdb lists one record per CDR3 protein. The table records fewer than 800,000 distinct CDR3 sequences, 15% to 18% of them present only once. This TCR was sampled from a man aged 50 to 60 who received an inactivated influenza vaccine. This chain joins TRBV4-3 and TRBJ1-6; D not certain. This material consisted of PBMCs from blood, taken roughly 13 days after vaccination. CDR3 sequence reads: CASSQVEINSPLHF. The CDR3 nucleotides are TGCGCCAGCAGCCAAGTTGAGATTAATTCACCCCTCCACTTT.